Here is one TCR beta chain with its context. Different DNA sequences within this sample yield the same CDR3. CDR1 is SGHTA and CDR2 is FQGNSA in the germline V gene. V was shortened by 1 base and J by 3 bases, with 7 bases between the two germline ends. The CDR3 totals 13 residues. The data derive from a study of cytomegalovirus exposure and HLA in healthy donors. TCRdb keeps only in-frame clones here, not all; method: immunoSEQ multiplex PCR. The profile covers about 98,000 clones, with more than 75% appearing a single time and approximately 6.3% taken by the ten largest. Sequences were obtained from PBMCs. This rearrangement joins TRBV7-2 to TRBJ2-7, with D perhaps matching TRBD1 (5 bases). The clonotype comes from a man younger than 30 in good health and CMV-seropositive. CDR3 nucleotide sequence: TGTGCCAGCAGCTTAGGACAGTTCTACGAGCAGTACTTC. This sequence encodes CASSLGQFYEQYF. Looking up the rest from reference TRBV7-2 and TRBJ2-7 gives the full variable domain: GAGVSQSPSNKVTEKGKDVELRCDPISGHTALYWYRQSLGQGLEFLIYFQGNSAPDKSGLPSDRFSAERTGGSVSTLTIQRTQQEDSAVYLCASSLGQFYEQYFGPGTRLTVT.